Below are 6 T cell receptor beta chains sequenced from a single sample in a study of tumor and adjacent non-tumor tissue in lung cancer. This sample's RNA came from whole unsorted tissue. Three rounds of nested PCR, following a modified ARM-PCR protocol, produced the TCRbeta library. A single record per CDR3 protein comes from TCRdb applying MiXCR to the multiplex PCR reads. The sample consists of 60,000 to 85,000 distinct CDR3 sequences, under 80% of them appearing once. Sequencing was carried out using lung tumor tissue. The receptor source for this set is a woman aged 45 to 65 with non-small cell lung cancer.

The table lists this clonotype with a few counts. The chain links TRBV7-2 to TRBJ2-4; 9 bases match TRBD2. The germline V gene encodes CDR1 SGHTA and CDR2 FQGNSA. With 3 bases clipped from V and 0 bases from J, the junction kept 6 bases outside the gene matches. This CDR3 contains 17 residues. CDR3 DNA: TGTGCCAGCAGCTTCCGACTAGCGGCCTTAGCCAAAAACATTCAGTACTTC. Its translation: CASSFRLAALAKNIQYF.

To note about this clonotype: At one boundary the junction diverges from the germline segment, which might be a read error. V gene TRBV7-9 combines with J gene TRBJ2-2; 7 nucleotides match TRBD2. There are 13 residues in the CDR3. CDR1 and CDR2 from the germline V gene are SEHNR and FQNEAQ (reference sequence). The DNA for the CDR3 is TGTGCCAGCAGCTTATGGGTGAGCGGGGAGCAGTTTTTT. Translation: CASSLWVSGEQFF.

Notes on this clonotype: One junction end does not reproduce the germline sequence, and a read error may be involved. V and J are TRBV10-2 and TRBJ2-3; a weak D match, TRBD2 (7 bases). Germline V gene data show CDR1 as WSHSY and CDR2 as SAAADI. The CDR3 sequence is 16 residues long. The chain's CDR3 is CAGSGGEGRDTDMQYF. CDR3 DNA: TGCGCCGGCAGCGGAGGGGAGGGCCGGGACACAGATATGCAGTATTTT.

About this clonotype itself: No conserved phenylalanine or tryptophan is present at the end of the CDR3, so a read error is the likely explanation. This chain joins TRBV29-1 and TRBJ2-5; TRBD1 aligns across 8 bases. In germline, CDR1 is SQVTM, CDR2 ANQGSEA. The CDR3 runs 13 residues. The CDR3 loop is CNSWQGAWETQYL. The CDR3 coding sequence is TGCAATAGCTGGCAGGGGGCGTGGGAGACCCAGTACTTA.

The chain links TRBV6-1 to TRBJ2-3; D is unclear. Trimming cost V 5 bases and J 5 bases, with 17 bases left between them. This CDR3 is built from 15 residues. Germline CDR1 is MNHNS and CDR2 is SASEGT. The CDR3 loop reads CASSPRLGSIDTQYF. CDR3 in DNA: TGTGCCAGCAGTCCACGACTGGGTAGTATAGATACGCAGTATTTT.

Remarks on this clonotype: The CDR3 end shows no conserved phenylalanine or tryptophan, and so a read error is likely. Because the CDR3's place on the DNA is in doubt, the DNA is left out and the CDR3 is given as listed by TCRdb. This chain connects TRBV12-3 or TRBV12-4 to TRBJ1-2. Termini included, the CDR3 measures 13 amino acids. CDR3 protein: CASTPRTDYGYTI.